This is a list of T cell receptor beta chains from one sample in a study of graft-versus-host responses after intestinal transplantation. These receptors have no known antigen. The protocol was immunoSEQ multiplex PCR, while the TCRdb copy is restricted to in-frame clones and leaves out a portion. Found here are approximately 88,000 clones, almost 90% of them singletons; the top ten hold around 0.11%. The material was unstimulated CD4+ T cells sorted from spleen or lymph node cells, obtained before intestinal transplant. All receptors come from a human donor who received an intestinal transplant. CDR3s include the opening cysteine and the closing phenylalanine or tryptophan. The order of the fields is V gene, J gene, D gene, clone size, CDR3 DNA, CDR3 protein. A D gene is named only where the DNA matches it firmly. Where a row states a size, it is once, few, many or the class of an expanded clone; other rows omit it.

V: TRBV27; J: TRBJ1-5; D: NA; size: NA; DNA: TGTGCCAGCAGCCCCCTGGGGGCGCAGCCCCAGCATTTT; CDR3: CASSPLGAQPQHF
V: TRBV5-1; J: TRBJ2-3; D: TRBD2; size: NA; DNA: TGCGCCAGCAGCTTGGGCCCTCGAGGCGGGGGTTCAGATACGCAGTATTTT; CDR3: CASSLGPRGGGSDTQYF
V: TRBV6-5; J: TRBJ2-5; D: NA; size: NA; DNA: TGTGCCAGCAGTTACCGGGCTAGCCTAGAGACCCAGTACTTC; CDR3: CASSYRASLETQYF
V: TRBV5-1; J: TRBJ2-7; D: TRBD2; size: NA; DNA: TGCGCCAGCAGCCCCGGGACTAGCGGGGGCTACGAGCAGTACTTC; CDR3: CASSPGTSGGYEQYF
V: TRBV19; J: TRBJ1-2; D: NA; size: NA; DNA: TGTGCCAGCTGGGGACGGGACTACTATGGCTACACCTTC; CDR3: CASWGRDYYGYTF
V: TRBV18; J: TRBJ2-3; D: TRBD1; size: once; DNA: TGTGCCAGCTCACGGGGGACAGGGGCGGATACGCAGTATTTT; CDR3: CASSRGTGADTQYF
V: TRBV2; J: TRBJ2-3; D: NA; size: NA; DNA: TGTGCCAGAAGGGGGAGGGACTTTTGGGATACGCAGTATTTT; CDR3: CARRGRDFWDTQYF
V: TRBV5-1; J: TRBJ1-1; D: NA; size: NA; DNA: TGCGCCAGCAGCTTGGTGGGTCCAGGGTTTACTGAAGCTTTCTTT; CDR3: CASSLVGPGFTEAFF
V: TRBV2; J: TRBJ2-2; D: NA; size: NA; DNA: TGTGCCAGCAGGCAGGGGAGTAGCGGGGAGCTGTTTTTT; CDR3: CASRQGSSGELFF
V: TRBV5-1; J: TRBJ1-1; D: TRBD1; size: NA; DNA: TGCGCCAGCAGCCCGGACAGGCCACAGAACACTGAAGCTTTCTTT; CDR3: CASSPDRPQNTEAFF
V: TRBV5-6; J: TRBJ1-2; D: NA; size: NA; DNA: TGTGCCAGCAGCTTGGATTGGGGGCTTAATGGCTACACCTTC; CDR3: CASSLDWGLNGYTF